This T cell receptor (beta chain) was found in a study of blood T cell repertoires in COVID-19. Across the whole study: Material from acute and convalescent COVID-19 was sourced from the United States, Italy and Spain. The analysed material was cDNA or gDNA that came from T cells, B-cell-depleted T cells, or PBMCs.

Per the authors' pipeline: It was from reference gene primer amplification that nucleated cell counts were estimated. Using immunoSEQ multiplex PCR, the repertoire was profiled, and TCRdb retains in-frame clones only, with some absent. Clonal size and the V and J genes are those of that table, whereas D and trimming came from the DNA. Of roughly 30,000 clones in the sample, roughly 90% were seen once. The TCR comes from a man between 60 and 75 years old with acute or convalescent COVID-19. Input material: peripheral blood.

DNA of the CDR3: TGTGCCAGCAGGACCACAGATTACTACGAGCAGTACTTC. Amino acid sequence: CASRTTDYYEQYF. The chain employs TRBV12-3 or TRBV12-4 and TRBJ2-7; no reliable D call. CDR3 length equals 13 residues. Between the trimmed V and J ends, which lost 6 bases and 3 bases, there was a span of 12 bases.